The source of this T cell receptor beta chain is a study of blood T cell repertoires in COVID-19. Only in-frame clones appear in the TCRdb table, and some are missing; sequencing was by immunoSEQ multiplex PCR. The data contain 180,000 or so clones, nearly 90% of them singletons. Trimming took 2 bases from V and 5 from J; bases not matched to a gene: 6. The germline V gene has CDR1 MNHEY and CDR2 SMNVEV (reference sequence). The CDR3 is 15 amino acids. This chain links TRBV27 with TRBJ1-2, with 9 bases identical to TRBD1. The sample taken for sequencing was peripheral blood. This receptor was identified in a man aged 45-65 years with acute or convalescent COVID-19. The CDR3 DNA follows: TGTGCCAGCAGTTTAAACAGGGGGCGAGGATATGGCTACACCTTC. Translation: CASSLNRGRGYGYTF.